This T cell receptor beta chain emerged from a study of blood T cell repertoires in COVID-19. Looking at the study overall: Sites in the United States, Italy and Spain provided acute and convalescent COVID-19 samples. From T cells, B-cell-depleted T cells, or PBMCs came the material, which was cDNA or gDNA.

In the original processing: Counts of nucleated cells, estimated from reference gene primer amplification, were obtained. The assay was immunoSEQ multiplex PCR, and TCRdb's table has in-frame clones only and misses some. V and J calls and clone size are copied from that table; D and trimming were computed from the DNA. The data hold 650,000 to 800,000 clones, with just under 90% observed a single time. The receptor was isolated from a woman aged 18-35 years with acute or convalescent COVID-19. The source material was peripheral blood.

The CDR3 nucleotides read TGTGCCGTCAGGAGGGTTATCTACAATGAGCAGTTCTTC. Its protein is CAVRRVIYNEQFF. The gene calls are TRBV15 and TRBJ2-1; D possibly corresponds to TRBD2 (6 bases). The CDR3 is made up of 13 amino acids. Per germline, CDR1 LNHNV and CDR2 YYDKDF (reference sequence). Trimming shortened V by 11 bases and J by 3 bases, and 14 bases separated the two germline ends.